This T cell receptor (beta chain) originates from a study of CXCR3-negative and CXCR3-positive naive CD8 T cells. Whole-study context: The libraries together contributed some 150 million TRB reads, each supplying about 1.5 +/- 0.3 million.

Cells that were CD45RO-CCR7+CD27+CD95- constituted naive CD8+ T cells. Concerning this clonotype: Its target is not known.

Study results and limitations: High diversity, comparable across both naive subsets, contrasted with much lower diversity in memory CD8+ cells. CXCR3-positive naive cells had TRB CDR3s that were more hydrophobic than CXCR3-negative naive cells had. Cryopreserved cells partially lost CXCR3 expression, and fresh PBMCs were used in most assays.

TRB cDNA was prepared as libraries by UMI-labeled 5' RACE. TCRdb reworked the 5' RACE reads into one entry per CDR3 protein, no DNA. In all, the sample yields some 130,000 distinct CDR3 sequences. CDR1 SEHNR and CDR2 FQNEAQ come from the germline V gene (reference sequence). The CDR3 is made up of 14 amino acids. The receptor comes from a human donor in good health. Some clones in this sample may be carry-over from other donors' samples. Input material: naive CXCR3+ CD8+ T cells from blood. Subset meaning: CD45RO-CCR7+CD27+CD95- naive CD8+ T cells expressing CXCR3 (TNR3+). This chain uses TRBV7-9 with TRBJ2-7; TCRdb gives TRBD2 as the D gene, but with no DNA this cannot be confirmed. The CDR3 reads CASSPFGGDYEQYF.